These 17 T cell receptor beta chains were sequenced from one sample in a study of T cell responses to AZD1222 COVID-19 vaccine. The assay was immunoSEQ multiplex PCR, and TCRdb's table has in-frame clones only and misses some. This table has fewer than 200,000 clones, roughly nine tenths appearing once. Sequencing used peripheral blood, obtained 28 days after the second AZD1222 dose. The receptors shown here come from an adult who received the AZD1222 COVID-19 vaccine.

This rearrangement joins TRBV5-4 to TRBJ2-7; a possible D gene is TRBD1 (6 bases). Germline lookup yields CDR1 SGHNT and CDR2 YYREEE (reference sequence). The CDR3 contains 12 residues. The V and J ends lost 4 bases and 5 bases respectively, with 10 bases between them. The CDR3 is CASSLDSDEQYF. DNA of the CDR3: TGTGCCAGCAGCCTGGACAGCGACGAGCAGTACTTC.

J is TRBJ2-2 and V is TRBV13; unclear D gene. This CDR3 contains 14 residues. Per the germline V gene, CDR1 is PRHDT and CDR2 is FYEKMQ (reference sequence). The V end lost 6 bases, the J end lost 4 bases, and 12 bases lay between the germline ends. CDR3 protein: CASRRQERTGELFF. CDR3 coding DNA: TGTGCCAGCAGGCGACAAGAGCGCACCGGGGAGCTGTTTTTT.

This chain connects TRBV2 to TRBJ1-5; the D gene is possibly TRBD1 (6 bases). This CDR3 is 13 amino acids long. CDR1 and CDR2 (germline): SNHLY, FYNNEI. V was shortened by 6 bases and J by 5 bases, with 11 bases between the two germline ends. The CDR3 spells CASRIQGYQPQHF. The CDR3 DNA follows: TGTGCCAGCAGGATACAGGGTTATCAGCCCCAGCATTTT.

CDR3 loop: CASSSTGDEQYF. CDR3 coding DNA: TGTGCCAGCAGCTCGACAGGGGACGAGCAGTACTTC. This sequence joins TRBV7-6 and TRBJ2-7, with 8 positions matching TRBD1. CDR3 length: 12 amino acids. Germline values: CDR1 SGHVS, CDR2 FNYEAQ. V trimming: 4 bases; J trimming: 5 bases; junction bases outside the gene matches: 1.

The chain joins TRBV12-5 to TRBJ2-7; TRBD2 is a possible D gene (5 bases). The CDR3 loop spans 11 amino acids. Germline V gene sequence: CDR1 LGHNT, CDR2 FRNRAP. The germline V and J ends were trimmed by 2 bases and 7 bases, with 6 bases remaining between them. The CDR3 loop is CASGLTGEQYF. The CDR3 bases are TGTGCTAGTGGTTTGACGGGGGAGCAGTACTTC.

V usage is TRBV7-9 and J usage is TRBJ1-4, with no clear D. Germline V gene data show CDR1 as SEHNR and CDR2 as FQNEAQ (reference sequence). V was cut by 5 bases and J by 0 bases, with 7 bases left in between. This CDR3 region has 14 residues. The CDR3 nucleotides are TGTGCCAGCAGCCGTCGTGCAACTAATGAAAAACTGTTTTTT. Translation: CASSRRATNEKLFF.

In this sample, this clone turned up once. This chain uses TRBV29-1 with TRBJ1-6, with 8 bases aligning to TRBD1. Per germline, CDR1 SQVTM and CDR2 ANQGSEA. The length of the CDR3 is 15 residues. The trim removed 4 bases at V and 7 bases at J, leaving 9 bases unmatched. In DNA, the CDR3 is TGCAGCGTTGGAAGGTCAGGGGGCATAAATTCACCCCTCCACTTT. Translating gives CSVGRSGGINSPLHF.

This clone showed up just a few times. The CDR3 DNA follows: TGCGCCAGCAGCCAAGATCCTGGGGCGCGAACTGAAGCTTTCTTT. Protein product: CASSQDPGARTEAFF. V gene TRBV4-1 combines with J gene TRBJ1-1, with D perhaps matching TRBD1 (5 bases). Deletions cut 0 bases from V and 5 bases from J, with 13 bases between. The CDR3 covers 15 residues. Germline V gene data show CDR1 as MGHRA and CDR2 as YSYEKL.

The chain uses TRBV6-5 and TRBJ2-2; D not certain. V lost 0 bases and J lost 6, with 11 bases in between. Germline V gene data show CDR1 as MNHEY and CDR2 as SVGAGI. The CDR3 is 15 residues long. CDR3: CASSYSGLRSGELFF. CDR3 DNA sequence: TGTGCCAGCAGTTACTCGGGTCTACGGTCCGGGGAGCTGTTTTTT.

The CDR3 nucleotides read TGTGCCAGCAGTTCCCCAGGGGGCTACGAGCAGTACTTC. Amino acids: CASSSPGGYEQYF. The J gene is TRBJ2-7, the V gene TRBV12-3 or TRBV12-4; 7 bases align to TRBD1. V shed 4 bases, J shed 3 bases, and the junction held 3 bases outside the gene matches. The CDR3 is 13 amino acids.

The genes are TRBV25-1 and TRBJ2-1; 15 positions match TRBD2. With V trimmed by 8 bases and J by 4 bases, 9 bases remained unmatched. The CDR3 extends over 17 amino acids. Germline V lookup: CDR1 MGHDK, CDR2 SYGVNS. The CDR3 loop reads CASLGLAGGKTYNEQFF. The CDR3 DNA is TGTGCCAGCCTGGGACTAGCGGGGGGCAAGACTTACAATGAGCAGTTCTTC.

The chain uses TRBV4-1 and TRBJ2-7, with D possibly TRBD1 on 6 matching bases. V was trimmed by 2 bases and J by 2 bases, leaving 7 bases between them. This CDR3 comprises 13 residues. In germline, CDR1 is MGHRA, CDR2 YSYEKL. The CDR3 DNA sequence: TGCGCCAGCAGCCAAAACAGGGCCTACGAGCAGTACTTC. Translated, it gives CASSQNRAYEQYF.

The chain is built from TRBV19 and TRBJ2-7; 8 bases match TRBD2. The CDR3 loop spans 13 amino acids. V trimming: 6 bases; J trimming: 2 bases; junction bases outside the gene matches: 3. Germline loops: CDR1 LNHDA, CDR2 SQIVND (reference sequence). The CDR3 sequence is CASRGAGAYEQYF. CDR3 in DNA: TGTGCCAGTAGAGGAGCGGGGGCCTACGAGCAGTACTTC.

The V and J genes are TRBV3-1 (or the pseudogene TRBV3-2) and TRBJ1-1, with TRBD1 as a possible D gene (6 bases). V was shortened by 5 bases and J by 0 bases, with 13 bases between the two germline ends. In germline, CDR1 is LGHDT, CDR2 YNNKEL (reference sequence). This CDR3 is 15 amino acids long. CDR3 region: CASSLLGQLNTEAFF. CDR3 bases: TGTGCCAGCAGCTTACTCGGACAGCTGAACACTGAAGCTTTCTTT.

V and J are TRBV12-3 or TRBV12-4 and TRBJ1-2, with D uncertain. V shed 1 base and J shed 0 bases, with 3 bases lying between them. The CDR3 spans 13 residues. The CDR3 here is CASSLVTNYGYTF. CDR3 DNA sequence: TGTGCCAGCAGTTTAGTAACTAACTATGGCTACACCTTC.

The V gene is TRBV10-1, the J gene TRBJ2-7; D perhaps matches TRBD2 (6 bases). V dropped 3 bases and J dropped 3 bases, with 9 bases sitting between them. CDR1 and CDR2 from the germline V gene are WNHNN and SYGVQD (reference sequence). The length of the CDR3 is 13 residues. The CDR3 region is CASSDGGSYEQYF. CDR3 bases: TGCGCCAGCAGTGATGGGGGGAGCTACGAGCAGTACTTC.

The V and J genes are TRBV7-9 and TRBJ1-1; unclear D gene. CDR1 SEHNR and CDR2 FQNEAQ come from the germline V gene (reference sequence). Between the trimmed V and J ends, which lost 1 base and 7 bases, there was a span of 7 bases. The CDR3 has 12 amino acids. CDR3 nucleotides: TGTGCCAGCAGCTTAGTCCCGGATGAAGCTTTCTTT. Its protein product is CASSLVPDEAFF.